The 25 T cell receptor beta chains below come from one sample, sequenced in a study of T cells in Graves' hyperthyroidism and ophthalmopathy. The TCR beta CDR3 regions underwent amplification using RNA transcripts as the source. Using the HTBI primer set, a first-round RT-PCR was run on the TCR CDR3. Each CDR3 protein is one row after TCRdb ran MiXCR on the multiplex PCR reads. The sample records about 52,000 distinct CDR3 sequences, over 40% being singletons. The sample consisted of blood. These receptors all stem from a woman aged 50 to 60 with Graves' ophthalmopathy.

The chain is built from TRBV18 and TRBJ2-3, with TRBD2 matching over 9 bases. The trim removed 0 bases at V and 4 bases at J, leaving 5 bases unmatched. The CDR3 runs 16 residues. Per the germline V gene, CDR1 is KGHSH and CDR2 is LQKENI. The CDR3 region has the DNA TGTGCCAGCTCACCACCGACTAGCGGAGGGGCAGATACGCAGTATTTT. Its translation is CASSPPTSGGADTQYF.

There are many counts of this clonotype. The V gene is TRBV20-1, the J gene TRBJ2-7; 10 bases are shared with TRBD2. The germline V gene encodes CDR1 DFQATT and CDR2 SNEGSKA (reference sequence). V dropped 5 bases and J dropped 1; count of bases not matched to a gene: 5. CDR3 length: 14 residues. CDR3 nucleotides: TGCAGTGCTCCCGGGACTAGCGAATCCTACGAGCAGTACTTC. Its translation: CSAPGTSESYEQYF.

This clonotype was seen only a few times. The chain carries TRBV18 and TRBJ1-1, with D maybe TRBD1 (5 bases). Looked up from germline, CDR1 is KGHSH and CDR2 is LQKENI. The CDR3 consists of 14 residues. Trimming took 3 bases from V and 1 from J, leaving 9 bases between them. The DNA for the CDR3 is TGTGCCAGCTCACCGGGGGTTGCGAACACTGAAGCTTTCTTT. Its translation is CASSPGVANTEAFF.

This clonotype occurred a few times. The chain combines TRBV3-1 with TRBJ2-2, with no clear D. Per germline, CDR1 LGHDT and CDR2 YNNKEL (reference sequence). Trimming removed 1 base at V and 7 bases at J, with 7 bases between. The CDR3 consists of 13 residues. The CDR3 is CASSQGNVGELFF. In DNA form, the CDR3 reads TGTGCCAGCAGCCAAGGCAACGTCGGGGAGCTGTTTTTT.

Worth noting for this clonotype: One junction end disagrees with the germline gene, perhaps due to a read error. V is TRBV10-1 and J is TRBJ2-7; 8 bases agree with TRBD1. Germline V gene sequence: CDR1 WNHNN, CDR2 SYGVQD (reference sequence). This CDR3 has 17 amino acids. CDR3 DNA sequence: TGTGCCAGCAGTAACCATACAGGGGGGCGAACTGGCTACGAGCAGTACTTC. It is translated as CASSNHTGGRTGYEQYF.

In this sample, this clonotype turned up many times. The genes are TRBV6-5 and TRBJ2-7, with D tentatively TRBD2 (6 bases). In germline, CDR1 is MNHEY, CDR2 SVGAGI. This CDR3 has 14 amino acids. With 6 bases removed from V and 6 bases from J, the gap between germline ends came to 18 bases. Written as DNA, the CDR3 is TGTGCCAGCAGCGACCGGCGGGGAAACTCCGAGCAGTACTTC. It is translated as CASSDRRGNSEQYF.

To note about this clonotype: A much larger clone differs from this one at a single base, so this may be a read error. V is TRBV5-1 and J is TRBJ1-6; 7 nucleotides agree with TRBD1. The CDR3 contains 14 residues. CDR1 and CDR2 from the germline V gene are SGHRS and YFSETQ. The DNA for the CDR3 is TGCGCCAACAGCCCCGGGACAGCGGTTTCACCCCTCCACTTT. This gives the protein CANSPGTAVSPLHF.

The rearrangement uses TRBV7-3 and TRBJ2-2, with a possible D match to TRBD1 (6 bases). Deletions cut 5 bases from V and 6 bases from J, with 7 bases between. The CDR3 totals 12 residues. CDR1 and CDR2 (germline): SGHTA, FQGTGA. CDR3 in amino acids: CASSQGSGELFF. CDR3 nucleotide sequence: TGTGCCAGCAGCCAGGGGTCCGGGGAGCTGTTTTTT.

The chain uses TRBV5-1 and TRBJ2-7; D gene uncertain. This CDR3 comprises 14 residues. Trimming took 1 base from V and 4 from J, leaving 12 bases between them. In germline, CDR1 is SGHRS, CDR2 YFSETQ. This CDR3 reads CASSLTPDGYEQYF. Written as DNA, the CDR3 is TGCGCCAGCAGCTTGACCCCGGACGGATACGAGCAGTACTTC.

The chain uses TRBV20-1 and TRBJ2-3; TRBD1 or TRBD2 may be the D gene (5 bases each). Germline CDR1 and CDR2: DFQATT and SNEGSKA (reference sequence). This CDR3 has 13 amino acids. The V gene lost 6 bases and the J gene lost 1 base, with 11 bases spanning the gap. CDR3 in amino acids: CSAMGVRTDTQYF. In DNA, the CDR3 is TGCAGTGCAATGGGGGTTCGCACAGATACGCAGTATTTT.

This clonotype was detected many times. Here the CDR3 DNA reads TGTGCCAGCAACTCTCGGGGGAGGGAGCTGTTTTTT. Protein sequence: CASNSRGRELFF. J is TRBJ2-2 and V is TRBV5-4; the D gene is possibly TRBD2 (6 bases). V was trimmed by 6 bases and J by 9 bases, leaving 12 bases between them. Germline CDR1 and CDR2: SGHNT and YYREEE (reference sequence). The CDR3 runs 12 residues. Combining the CDR3 with reference TRBV5-4 and TRBJ2-2 gives the whole variable domain ETGVTQSPTHLIKTRGQQVTLRCSSQSGHNTVSWYQQALGQGPQFIFQYYREEENGRGNFPPRFSGLQFPNYSSELNVNALELDDSALYLCASNSRGRELFFGEGSRLTVL.

The rearrangement uses TRBV7-8 and TRBJ1-1; D gene unclear. Trimming shortened V by 4 bases and J by 8 bases, and 14 bases separated the two germline ends. The germline CDR1 and CDR2 sequences are SGHVS and FQNEAQ. The CDR3 extends over 13 amino acids. In nucleotides, the CDR3 is TGTGCCAGCAGCTCCAAGGCCGGGATCGAAGCTTTCTTT. This translates into CASSSKAGIEAFF.

This rearrangement joins TRBV7-9 to TRBJ2-2; maybe TRBD1 (5 bases). Germline lookup yields CDR1 SEHNR and CDR2 FQNEAQ (reference sequence). V was trimmed by 1 base and J by 8 bases, leaving 11 bases between them. The CDR3 contains 14 residues. CDR3 DNA sequence: TGTGCCAGCAGCTTAGTCCCTAACAGGGGGGAGCTGTTTTTT. Its protein is CASSLVPNRGELFF.

In this sample, this clonotype turned up many times. The J gene is TRBJ1-4, the V gene TRBV7-9, with D maybe TRBD1 (5 bases). The length of the CDR3 is 16 residues. The germline V and J ends were trimmed by 3 bases and 10 bases, with 21 bases remaining between them. Germline V gene lookup returns CDR1 SEHNR and CDR2 FQNEAQ (reference sequence). The CDR3 DNA sequence: TGTGCCAGCAGCTTGGGACCGGAGGTCCCATCCGCAAAACTGTTTTTT. It codes for CASSLGPEVPSAKLFF.

This clonotype was counted many times. The chain employs TRBV12-3 or TRBV12-4 and TRBJ2-7; D is ambiguous. CDR3 length equals 13 residues. The ends were cut back, 3 bases at V and 3 bases at J, with 9 bases in the middle. CDR3 DNA sequence: TGTGCCAGCAGTTTGGCGGTCGGCTACGAGCAGTACTTC. This codes for CASSLAVGYEQYF.

There are a few counts of this clonotype. The V and J genes are TRBV27 and TRBJ2-3, with TRBD2 as a possible D gene (6 bases). Trimming removed 0 bases from V and 5 bases from J, with 6 bases in between. This CDR3 is 13 amino acids long. Germline V gives CDR1 MNHEY, CDR2 SMNVEV (reference sequence). The CDR3 nucleotides read TGTGCCAGCAGTTTATCGCGGGGAGATACGCAGTATTTT. This sequence encodes CASSLSRGDTQYF.

With regard to this clonotype: This CDR3 fails to terminate in the conserved phenylalanine or tryptophan, so it likely reflects a read error. The CDR3 nucleotides read TGTGCCAGTAGTATTGGGGGCGGTGAGACCCAGTACCTC. This sequence encodes CASSIGGGETQYL. The chain recombines TRBV19 with TRBJ2-5, with D possibly being TRBD1 (6 bases). This CDR3 spans 13 amino acids. Germline-derived CDR1 and CDR2 are LNHDA and SQIVND (reference sequence). The V end was cut by 3 bases, the J end by 5 bases, with 10 bases between.

This clonotype was detected ten times or more. The V and J genes are TRBV7-9 and TRBJ2-3; 9 bases align to TRBD2. From germline, CDR1 is SEHNR and CDR2 FQNEAQ (reference sequence). V lost 0 bases and J lost 2; bases outside the gene matches: 12. The CDR3 extends over 19 amino acids. As DNA, the CDR3 is TGTGCCAGCAGCTTAGCGGTGGGTGGGCTAGCGGGGACCACAGATACGCAGTATTTT. Translation gives CASSLAVGGLAGTTDTQYF. Full variable domain (remainder filled in from reference TRBV7-9 and TRBJ2-3): DTGVSQNPRHKITKRGQNVTFRCDPISEHNRLYWYRQTLGQGPEFLTYFQNEAQLEKSRLLSDRFSAERPKGSFSTLEIQRTEQGDSAMYLCASSLAVGGLAGTTDTQYFGPGTRLTVL.

This clonotype was detected many times. V is TRBV5-1 and J is TRBJ1-1; D call uncertain. Per the germline V gene, CDR1 is SGHRS and CDR2 is YFSETQ. The CDR3 runs 12 residues. The germline V and J ends were trimmed by 5 bases and 4 bases, with 9 bases remaining between them. The CDR3 bases are TGCGCCAGCAGGAGCAGTGGCACTGAAGCTTTCTTT. This codes for CASRSSGTEAFF.

About this clonotype itself: Compared with germline, one end of the junction differs, possibly owing to a read error. V gene TRBV4-1 combines with J gene TRBJ2-3, with 7 bases fitting TRBD2. CDR3 length: 15 amino acids. CDR1 is MGHRA, CDR2 YSYEKL, per germline. This chain's CDR3 is CASSQDQRAGDTQNF. CDR3 nucleotides: TGCGCCAGCAGCCAGGATCAGCGGGCGGGAGATACGCAGAATTTT.

On this clonotype itself: This may arise from a read error, as a much more abundant clone is one base away. The rearrangement joins TRBV4-3 to TRBJ2-1; tentative D call: TRBD2 (5 bases). Germline assignment: CDR1 LGHNA and CDR2 YSLEER. This CDR3 contains 16 residues. CDR3 loop: CASSQDRGLSTYERFF. CDR3 nucleotides: TGCGCCAGCAGCCAAGATCGGGGTCTCAGTACATATGAGCGGTTCTTC.

This rearrangement joins TRBV2 to TRBJ1-1; 9 positions agree with TRBD1. J gave up 11 bases and V 2 bases, and 3 bases lay outside the gene matches. CDR1 is SNHLY, CDR2 FYNNEI, per germline. CDR3 length equals 12 residues. The CDR3 DNA is TGTGCCAGCAGTGAAACGGGACAGGGTGCTTTCTTT. This translates into CASSETGQGAFF.

This sequence joins TRBV24-1 and TRBJ2-1; 7 bases line up with TRBD2. The CDR3 runs 13 residues. Germline loops: CDR1 KGHDR, CDR2 SFDVKD. Losses at the gene ends were 4 bases for V and 10 bases for J; bases not matched to a gene: 6. CDR3 in amino acids: CATSEQRGREQFF. The CDR3, as DNA: TGTGCCACCAGTGAACAGCGGGGACGCGAGCAGTTCTTC.

This clonotype came up many times. This chain links TRBV20-1 with TRBJ1-2, with D maybe TRBD1 (5 bases). The CDR3 runs 15 residues. Deletions cut 0 bases from V and 4 bases from J, with 15 bases between. Germline CDR1 and CDR2: DFQATT and SNEGSKA (reference sequence). The CDR3 sequence is CSARDREGTGYGYTF. The CDR3 DNA follows: TGCAGTGCTAGAGATCGGGAAGGGACTGGCTATGGCTACACCTTC.

This rearrangement joins TRBV7-2 to TRBJ2-3; TRBD2 matches at 13 bases. Germline-derived CDR1 and CDR2 are SGHTA and FQGNSA. The CDR3 loop spans 16 amino acids. V trimming: 5 bases; J trimming: 2 bases; junction bases outside the gene matches: 4. The CDR3 reads CASSQGLAGLTDTQYF. CDR3 DNA sequence: TGTGCCAGCAGCCAGGGACTAGCGGGACTCACAGATACGCAGTATTTT. Complete variable domain (other parts from reference TRBV7-2 and TRBJ2-3): GAGVSQSPSNKVTEKGKDVELRCDPISGHTALYWYRQSLGQGLEFLIYFQGNSAPDKSGLPSDRFSAERTGGSVSTLTIQRTQQEDSAVYLCASSQGLAGLTDTQYFGPGTRLTVL.